One sample yielded the 14 T cell receptor beta chains listed below, sequenced in a study of blood T cell repertoires in COVID-19. Only in-frame clones appear in the TCRdb table, and some are missing; sequencing was by immunoSEQ multiplex PCR. Of around 320,000 clones in the sample, roughly 86% were seen once. Sample: peripheral blood. All receptors derive from a woman aged 25 to 45 with COVID-19, enrolled during active disease.

Details on this clone: A read error may account for a junction end that differs from germline. This rearrangement joins TRBV13 to TRBJ1-1; TRBD1 aligns across 7 bases. The CDR3 length is 12 residues. Germline CDR1 reads PRHDT; CDR2 reads FYEKMQ (reference sequence). The DNA of the CDR3 is TGTGCCAGCAGCCCGGGACAGTGGGTGTCAGGGTTT. Residues: CASSPGQWVSGF. The whole variable domain, remainder taken from reference TRBV13 and TRBJ1-1, is AAGVIQSPRHLIKEKRETATLKCYPIPRHDTVYWYQQGPGQDPQFLISFYEKMQSDKGSIPDRFSAQQFSDYHSELNMSSLELGDSALYFCASSPGQWVSGFGQGTRLTVV.

The chain uses TRBV18 and TRBJ1-2; TRBD1 matches 8 bases. The CDR3 loop spans 14 amino acids. V lost 9 bases, J lost 1 base, and 7 bases stayed unmatched. Germline values: CDR1 KGHSH, CDR2 LQKENI. CDR3 residues: CASLGTGVNYGYTF. For the CDR3, the DNA is TGTGCCAGTCTCGGGACAGGAGTTAACTATGGCTACACCTTC.

The J gene is TRBJ1-5, the V gene TRBV7-9; D gene unclear. V shed 1 base and J shed 2 bases, with 6 bases lying between them. This CDR3 region has 14 residues. Germline values: CDR1 SEHNR, CDR2 FQNEAQ (reference sequence). This chain's CDR3 is CASSLGLGNQPQHF. CDR3 DNA sequence: TGTGCCAGCAGCTTAGGGCTCGGCAATCAGCCCCAGCATTTT.

This rearrangement joins TRBV28 to TRBJ1-6; D possibly corresponds to TRBD1 (6 bases). Germline V gene data show CDR1 as MDHEN and CDR2 as SYDVKM. Trimming removed 6 bases from V and 7 bases from J, with 13 bases in between. This CDR3 region has 14 residues. CDR3 region: CASRQGVSNSPLHF. The CDR3 region has the DNA TGTGCCAGCAGACAGGGAGTTTCAAATTCACCCCTCCACTTT.

The rearrangement joins TRBV3-1 (or the pseudogene TRBV3-2) to TRBJ1-2, with D possibly being TRBD1 (5 bases). Trimming left V 4 bases short and J 1 base short, with 25 bases between. This CDR3 spans 19 amino acids. Germline CDR1 reads LGHDT; CDR2 reads YNNKEL (reference sequence). The CDR3: CASSPYIRVRGGFNYGYTF. CDR3 nucleotide sequence: TGTGCCAGCAGCCCGTATATTAGGGTTCGCGGGGGTTTTAACTATGGCTACACCTTC.

This chain joins TRBV6-1 and TRBJ2-2; 8 bases align to TRBD2. Trimming took 4 bases from V and 2 from J; bases not matched to a gene: 9. The CDR3 totals 17 residues. Germline CDR1 is MNHNS and CDR2 is SASEGT. The CDR3 DNA is TGTGCCAGCAGTGGCAAACTAGCGGCCTTTAACACCGGGGAGCTGTTTTTT. Its translation is CASSGKLAAFNTGELFF.

The chain couples TRBV3-1 (or the pseudogene TRBV3-2) to TRBJ2-2; TRBD1 agrees at 9 bases. Germline trimming cut 7 bases from V and 3 bases from J; bases unmatched to any gene: 6. The CDR3 extends over 15 amino acids. Germline-derived CDR1 and CDR2 are LGHDT and YNNKEL (reference sequence). CDR3: CASTPRTGDTGELFF. CDR3 coding DNA: TGTGCCAGCACCCCGAGGACAGGGGACACCGGGGAGCTGTTTTTT.

V is TRBV6-1 and J is TRBJ2-7, with D maybe TRBD2 (7 bases). The CDR3 has 15 residues. The germline V gene encodes CDR1 MNHNS and CDR2 SASEGT. Trimming took 1 base from V and 3 from J, leaving 13 bases between them. CDR3 bases: TGTGCCAGCAGTGAAGGGATGGGGGGGCACTACGAGCAGTACTTC. It specifies CASSEGMGGHYEQYF.

The rearrangement links TRBV3-1 (or the pseudogene TRBV3-2) to TRBJ1-3; the D gene is possibly TRBD1 (5 bases). Germline CDR1 is LGHDT and CDR2 is YNNKEL (reference sequence). The V gene lost 1 base and the J gene lost 4 bases, with 20 bases spanning the gap. CDR3 length equals 18 residues. Here the CDR3 reads CASSQGSVQGFSGNTIYF. The CDR3 DNA follows: TGTGCCAGCAGCCAAGGATCCGTCCAGGGTTTTTCGGGAAACACCATATATTTT.

The chain carries TRBV18 and TRBJ1-2; D remains unclear. Per the germline V gene, CDR1 is KGHSH and CDR2 is LQKENI. The CDR3 runs to 13 residues. Trimming cost V 2 bases and J 1 base, with 5 bases left between them. The CDR3 loop reads CASSPKSNYGYTF. Written as DNA, the CDR3 is TGTGCCAGCTCACCAAAGAGTAACTATGGCTACACCTTC.

The chain recombines TRBV4-1 with TRBJ2-1; 8 bases fit TRBD2. The V segment lost 3 bases and the J segment 7 bases; nucleotides outside the gene matches: 8. The length of the CDR3 is 15 residues. Germline V lookup: CDR1 MGHRA, CDR2 YSYEKL. DNA of the CDR3: TGCGCCAGCAGCCAGCTAGCGGGTGCGGGTAATGAGCAGTTCTTC. This translates into CASSQLAGAGNEQFF.

V gene TRBV7-9 combines with J gene TRBJ2-3, with TRBD2 matching 8 bases. The CDR3 has 17 residues. V lost 1 base, J lost 4 bases, and 10 bases stayed unmatched. The germline V gene has CDR1 SEHNR and CDR2 FQNEAQ (reference sequence). The CDR3 here is CASSLVISGDRPDTQYF. The CDR3 DNA reads as TGTGCCAGCAGCTTAGTAATTAGCGGGGACCGCCCAGATACGCAGTATTTT.

The chain is built from TRBV4-1 and TRBJ2-3; 9 positions agree with TRBD2. The V gene end was trimmed by 0 bases and the J gene end by 2 bases; junction bases not matched to a gene: 6. The CDR3 length is 17 residues. Looked up from germline, CDR1 is MGHRA and CDR2 is YSYEKL. The CDR3 sequence is CASSQERGGSNTDTQYF. DNA of the CDR3: TGCGCCAGCAGCCAAGAGCGGGGGGGCTCTAACACAGATACGCAGTATTTT.

The chain links TRBV18 to TRBJ1-1; D is undetermined. V was clipped by 5 bases and J by 1 base, with 11 bases between them. Germline V gene data show CDR1 as KGHSH and CDR2 as LQKENI. The CDR3 contains 14 residues. CDR3 DNA: TGTGCCAGCTCATTTGACACGCAGAACACTGAAGCTTTCTTT. Its protein product is CASSFDTQNTEAFF.